The clone carrying this T cell receptor beta chain was seen repeatedly, ten times or more. What it binds is unknown. The data originate from a study of CD8 T cells in ankylosing spondylitis. Study observations and caveats: Certain motif variants had earlier appeared in reactive arthritis synovial fluid and blood. Significant enrichment of disease-linked clones was reported in matched ankylosing spondylitis synovial fluid. Characteristic, it appeared, of ankylosing spondylitis blood was a TCR beta motif of roughly eight highly homologous variants.

Library preparation for TCR beta used quantitative 5'-RACE with molecular barcodes. TCRdb recomputed calls from the 5' RACE reads with MiXCR, one row per CDR3 protein. The sample lists hundreds of thousands of distinct CDR3 sequences, about an eighth occurring once. V shed 7 bases, J shed 5 bases, and the junction held 5 bases outside the gene matches. Germline V gene sequence: CDR1 SQVTM, CDR2 ANQGSEA. CDR3 length: 13 amino acids. This chain joins TRBV29-1 and TRBJ2-2, with TRBD1 identical over 9 bases. Sequencing was carried out using blood, either unsorted or a sorted T cell fraction (not recorded which). The sequence derives from a male donor with ankylosing spondylitis. The CDR3 loop is CSAMTGGTGELFF. CDR3 nucleotides: TGCAGCGCCATGACAGGGGGTACCGGGGAGCTGTTTTTT.